Listed below are T cell receptor beta chains from one sample, sequenced in a study of beta chain features in type 1 diabetes. This table comes from immunoSEQ multiplex PCR, and its TCRdb copy is limited to in-frame clones, with some not included. This table has about 160,000 clones, just over 8% appearing once. The material sequenced was central memory CD4+ T cells from blood. All receptors come from a woman aged 18-29 years with type 1 diabetes. Both conserved end residues are part of each CDR3. A D gene is named only where the DNA matches it firmly. Clone size is shown for a subset of rows, as once, few, many or a class of expanded clone.

clone size	J gene	V gene	D gene	CDR3 DNA	CDR3 protein
few	TRBJ2-5	TRBV6-5	TRBD2	TGTGCCAGCAGTTACATGGCCAGCGGGGAAGAGACCCAGTACTTC	CASSYMASGEETQYF
few	TRBJ2-7	TRBV7-3	TRBD1	TGTGCCAGCAGCTTGGGCGACAGGGACCAGGACGAGCAGTACTTC	CASSLGDRDQDEQYF
many	TRBJ2-1	TRBV5-1	TRBD2	TGCGCCAGCAGCTTGCGGGCTAGCGGGGTCTACAATGAGCAGTTCTTC	CASSLRASGVYNEQFF
-	TRBJ2-7	TRBV28	TRBD1	TGTGCCAGCAACTCACCTCAGGGGGTGCTAACCTACGAGCAGTACTTC	CASNSPQGVLTYEQYF
-	TRBJ2-3	TRBV5-1	-	TGCGCCAGCAGCTTGTCCAGGGTGCGAGATACGCAGTATTTT	CASSLSRVRDTQYF
few	TRBJ2-1	TRBV5-1	-	TGCGCCAGCAGCTTGGAACTAGCTAGCTCCTACAATGAGCAGTTCTTC	CASSLELASSYNEQFF
-	TRBJ1-2	TRBV6-6	-	TGTGCTTCGAGGAACCAAGAGGCTAACTATGGCTACACCTTC	CASRNQEANYGYTF
-	TRBJ2-7	TRBV9	TRBD2	TGTGCCAGCAGCGAGGGGACTAGCGGCTTCTACGAGCAGTACTTC	CASSEGTSGFYEQYF
few	TRBJ2-7	TRBV7-2	TRBD2	TGTGCCAGCAGCCGAGCGGGAGGGTACGAGCAGTACTTC	CASSRAGGYEQYF
few	TRBJ2-1	TRBV15	TRBD2	TGTGCCACCAGCAGAGATTTGCTAGCGGGGGGCTACAATGAGCAGTTCTTC	CATSRDLLAGGYNEQFF
-	TRBJ2-1	TRBV7-2	-	TGTGCCAGCAGCTTAGGGACCGGGAACAATGAGCAGTTCTTC	CASSLGTGNNEQFF
-	TRBJ2-3	TRBV6-5	TRBD2	TGTGCCAGCAGCCCCCGCGGGGGGGCGGAGGATACGCAGTATTTT	CASSPRGGAEDTQYF
-	TRBJ2-3	TRBV18	TRBD2	TGTGCCAGCTCCCCGAGAGGCGGGAGAATAGATACGCAGTATTTT	CASSPRGGRIDTQYF
-	TRBJ2-1	TRBV7-2	-	TGTGCCAGCAGCTTAGGAGGTAATTTGCCCAGCTCCTACAATGAGCAGTTCTTC	CASSLGGNLPSSYNEQFF
-	TRBJ2-7	TRBV29-1	TRBD1	TGCAGCGTTGAAGGGGGACAGTCCTACGAGCAGTACTTC	CSVEGGQSYEQYF